This T cell receptor beta chain came from a study of T-cell memory formation after mild COVID-19. Study results and limitations: Day 15 to 85 contractors were CD4/CD8 balanced; later expanders leaned CD4+. Researchers found some responding clones in pre-infection memory, a sign that cross-reactive memory joined.

Trimming removed 1 base from V and 8 bases from J, with 8 bases in between. The CDR3 extends over 12 amino acids. The germline gives CDR1 SEHNR, CDR2 FQNEAQ (reference sequence). Libraries for TCRalpha and TCRbeta carried sample barcodes and unique molecular identifiers via 5'RACE. TCRdb itself ran the 5' RACE reads through MiXCR, one entry per CDR3 protein. This table holds 300,000 to 400,000 distinct CDR3 sequences, roughly 13% found once. In this sample, this clonotype turned up many times. The target antigen is unknown. Sequencing was done on a sample of PBMCs or a T cell subset sorted from them (not recorded which). This receptor was obtained from a man between 18 and 29 years old who had mild COVID-19 (a few samples of this study predate the infection). Cell type and time point are not known. J is TRBJ1-2 and V is TRBV7-9, with unresolved D. CDR3 residues: CASSLEGLGYTF. The CDR3 region has the DNA TGTGCCAGCAGCTTAGAAGGGTTGGGCTACACCTTC.